These T cell receptor beta chains were read from a single sample in a study of cytomegalovirus exposure and HLA in healthy donors. Here immunoSEQ multiplex PCR was the method, and the copy in TCRdb shows in-frame clones only, minus some. The repertoire consists of about 120,000 clones, with about 74% occurring once and the leading ten covering approximately 2.4%. The sequencing sample was made of PBMCs. The receptor source for this set is a female donor in good health and CMV-seronegative. The CDR3 runs from the conserved cysteine through the conserved F or W. A D gene is named only where the DNA matches it firmly. Rows may omit the clone size; those that give it use once, few, many or a size class.

CDR3 protein | CDR3 DNA | J gene | clone size | D gene | V gene
CASSRQGGYEQYF | TGTGCCAGCAGTAGACAGGGTGGTTACGAGCAGTACTTC | TRBJ2-7 | . | TRBD1 | TRBV27
CASRKQGAGEQYF | TGTGCCAGCAGGAAACAGGGGGCGGGGGAGCAGTACTTC | TRBJ2-7 | . | TRBD1 | TRBV6-1
CASSVVAGTEAFF | TGTGCCAGCAGCGTAGTAGCCGGGACTGAAGCTTTCTTT | TRBJ1-1 | few | . | TRBV9
CASSRRFNSGNTIYF | TGTGCCAGCAGCCGCAGGTTCAACTCTGGAAACACCATATATTTT | TRBJ1-3 | . | . | TRBV14
CASSQERLPYNEQFF | TGCGCCAGCAGCCAAGAAAGACTGCCCTACAATGAGCAGTTCTTC | TRBJ2-1 | few | . | TRBV4-3
CASTLQEGPYGYTF | TGTGCCAGCACACTACAGGAGGGGCCCTATGGCTACACCTTC | TRBJ1-2 | few | . | TRBV5-8
CASRPRIGGNQPQHF | TGTGCCAGCAGACCAAGAATCGGTGGCAATCAGCCCCAGCATTTT | TRBJ1-5 | . | . | TRBV6-5
CASSGGDRGWMGEQFF | TGTGCCAGCAGCGGGGGGGACAGGGGCTGGATGGGTGAGCAGTTCTTC | TRBJ2-1 | . | TRBD1 | TRBV9
CASSLGQVYGYTF | TGTGCCAGCAGCTTAGGTCAGGTCTATGGCTACACCTTC | TRBJ1-2 | . | . | TRBV7-9
CASSPGGLAVSYEQYF | TGTGCCAGCAGCCCGGGTGGACTAGCGGTCTCCTACGAGCAGTACTTC | TRBJ2-7 | . | TRBD2 | TRBV7-2
CAISGQRSDTEAFF | TGTGCCATCTCGGGACAGAGATCGGACACTGAAGCTTTCTTT | TRBJ1-1 | few | TRBD1 | TRBV10-3
CASSPRTRGVNTGELFF | TGTGCCAGCAGTCCACGGACACGGGGGGTCAACACCGGGGAGCTGTTTTTT | TRBJ2-2 | . | TRBD2 | TRBV27
CASSDDSRGESF | TGTGCCAGCAGTGATGACTCCAGGGGCGAAAGTTTT | TRBJ1-1 | . | . | TRBV6-5
CATSRGYEGTEAFF | TGTGCCACCAGTAGGGGGTACGAAGGCACTGAAGCTTTCTTT | TRBJ1-1 | . | . | TRBV15
CASSPDREYQETQYF | TGTGCCAGCAGCCCGGACAGGGAGTACCAAGAGACCCAGTACTTC | TRBJ2-5 | . | TRBD1 | TRBV7-8
CASRARGNTGELFF | TGCGCCAGCAGGGCGAGAGGGAACACCGGGGAGCTGTTTTTT | TRBJ2-2 | . | . | TRBV10-2
CASSLRDRGAGEQYF | TGTGCCAGCTCACTAAGGGACAGAGGGGCGGGCGAGCAGTACTTC | TRBJ2-7 | . | TRBD1 | TRBV18
CASSETGHQPQHF | TGTGCCAGCAGCGAAACAGGGCATCAGCCCCAGCATTTT | TRBJ1-5 | . | . | TRBV5-5
CASSGTASNYGYTF | TGTGCCAGCAGTGGGACAGCCTCTAACTATGGCTACACCTTC | TRBJ1-2 | . | TRBD1 | TRBV6-6
CASSVVAQGGNTEAFF | TGTGCCAGCAGCGTAGTGGCCCAGGGAGGGAACACTGAAGCTTTCTTT | TRBJ1-1 | . | . | TRBV9
CASSFKATTSGADTQYF | TGTGCCAGCAGCTTTAAAGCTACGACTAGCGGTGCAGATACGCAGTATTTT | TRBJ2-3 | few | TRBD2 | TRBV5-6
CASSLLAGEGEQYF | TGCGCCAGCAGTCTACTAGCCGGCGAGGGCGAGCAGTACTTC | TRBJ2-7 | . | . | TRBV10-2
CASSLSAAGLYEQYF | TGTGCCAGCAGCTTGAGCGCCGCGGGCCTTTACGAGCAGTACTTC | TRBJ2-7 | . | . | TRBV5-5
CAWRGAGGPDTGELFF | TGTGCCTGGAGGGGGGCGGGGGGGCCCGACACCGGGGAGCTGTTTTTT | TRBJ2-2 | . | TRBD2 | TRBV30
CASSIGQGIDEQYF | TGTGCCAGTAGTATTGGACAGGGGATAGACGAGCAGTACTTC | TRBJ2-7 | . | TRBD1 | TRBV19
CSVDSSGGTVGTQYF | TGCAGCGTTGACTCTAGCGGGGGGACCGTAGGTACGCAGTATTTT | TRBJ2-3 | few | TRBD2 | TRBV29-1
CASSGRDRDEQYF | TGTGCCAGCAGTGGGCGGGACAGGGACGAGCAGTACTTC | TRBJ2-7 | few | TRBD1 | TRBV7-6
CASSGRSGGDYNEQFF | TGTGCCAGCTCCGGGCGGAGCGGGGGGGATTACAATGAGCAGTTCTTC | TRBJ2-1 | . | TRBD2 | TRBV25-1
CASSETGSVLTF | TGTGCCAGCAGCGAGACAGGTAGTGTCCTGACTTTC | TRBJ2-6 | . | . | TRBV9
CASSFGLGGGGRAGGTYEQYF | TGTGCCAGCAGCTTCGGTCTGGGGGGAGGTGGGAGAGCGGGGGGTACCTACGAGCAGTACTTC | TRBJ2-7 | . | TRBD2 | TRBV7-8
CASSLGTAGPEKLFF | TGCGCCAGCAGCTTGGGGACAGCAGGACCTGAAAAACTGTTTTTT | TRBJ1-4 | . | . | TRBV5-1
CASSERLVGNEQFF | TGTGCCAGCAGTGAGCGACTAGTTGGAAATGAGCAGTTCTTC | TRBJ2-1 | few | . | TRBV2
CASSESAQPQHF | TGCGCCAGCAGTGAGTCAGCTCAGCCCCAGCATTTT | TRBJ1-5 | few | . | TRBV10-2
CARPTSGGNTGELFF | TGCGCCAGACCTACTAGCGGGGGGAACACCGGGGAGCTGTTTTTT | TRBJ2-2 | . | TRBD2 | TRBV10-1
CASSAEPYTEAFF | TGCGCCAGCAGTGCAGAACCCTACACTGAAGCTTTCTTT | TRBJ1-1 | . | . | TRBV5-1
CASREGNNQPQHF | TGTGCCAGTAGGGAGGGGAACAATCAGCCCCAGCATTTT | TRBJ1-5 | . | . | TRBV6-1
CASSLGGGGGAADTQYF | TGCGCCAGCAGCTTGGGAGGAGGCGGGGGGGCCGCAGATACGCAGTATTTT | TRBJ2-3 | . | TRBD2 | TRBV5-1
CASSLDTGGRDTQYF | TGTGCCAGCAGCTTAGACACCGGGGGAAGAGATACGCAGTATTTT | TRBJ2-3 | . | . | TRBV11-2
CASSEMNTEAFF | TGTGCCAGCAGTGAGATGAACACTGAAGCTTTCTTT | TRBJ1-1 | few | . | TRBV5-6
CASSLGYNYEQYF | TGCGCCAGCAGCTTGGGTTACAACTACGAGCAGTACTTC | TRBJ2-7 | few | . | TRBV5-1
CASGGGSGYTF | TGTGCCAGCGGTGGAGGGAGTGGCTACACCTTC | TRBJ1-2 | . | . | TRBV6-6
CASSRRGQGYEQYF | TGTGCCAGCAGCCGGAGGGGACAGGGCTACGAGCAGTACTTC | TRBJ2-7 | . | TRBD1 | TRBV5-4
CASSPRTRGGEQYF | TGTGCCAGCAGCCCTCGGACCCGGGGGGGCGAGCAGTACTTC | TRBJ2-7 | . | TRBD2 | TRBV7-9
CAWRADRVGNSPLHF | TGTGCCTGGAGGGCGGACAGGGTTGGTAATTCACCCCTCCACTTT | TRBJ1-6 | . | TRBD1 | TRBV30
CASSPRPNEQFF | TGTGCCAGCAGCCCTCGTCCGAATGAGCAGTTCTTC | TRBJ2-1 | . | . | TRBV7-2
CAWSSGGETQYF | TGTGCCTGGAGTTCAGGGGGCGAGACCCAGTACTTC | TRBJ2-5 | . | TRBD1 | TRBV30
CASSSGGGGGWEKLFF | TGTGCCAGCAGCTCGGGCGGCGGGGGCGGTTGGGAAAAACTGTTTTTT | TRBJ1-4 | . | . | TRBV7-9
CASSTRDIPLGWYGYTF | TGTGCCAGTAGTACCCGGGACATCCCCCTGGGGTGGTATGGCTACACCTTC | TRBJ1-2 | once | . | TRBV19
CASSPRVGRGNQPQHF | TGTGCCAGCAGCCCACGTGTGGGGAGGGGCAATCAGCCCCAGCATTTT | TRBJ1-5 | once | . | TRBV27
CASSVGGARGQTIPYAAFF | TGTGCCAGCAGCGTAGGCGGTGCACGGGGACAGACTATTCCCTACGCAGCTTTCTTT | TRBJ1-1 | . | TRBD1 | TRBV9
CASTQRGAGTDTQYF | TGTGCCAGCACCCAACGGGGGGCCGGCACAGATACGCAGTATTTT | TRBJ2-3 | . | . | TRBV13
CAWTTGGDTQYF | TGTGCCTGGACTACAGGGGGAGATACGCAGTATTTT | TRBJ2-3 | . | TRBD1 | TRBV30
CAWATGLEYGYTF | TGTGCCTGGGCGACAGGGTTAGAATATGGCTACACCTTC | TRBJ1-2 | few | TRBD1 | TRBV30
CASSLGGLSDTQYF | TGTGCCAGCAGCTTAGGTGGCCTCTCAGATACGCAGTATTTT | TRBJ2-3 | . | . | TRBV7-9
CASSLGGLANYGYTF | TGTGCCAGCAGCCTGGGCGGTTTAGCTAACTATGGCTACACCTTC | TRBJ1-2 | . | . | TRBV5-6
CASSARTSPTDTQYF | TGTGCCAGCAGCGCCCGGACTAGCCCCACAGATACGCAGTATTTT | TRBJ2-3 | . | TRBD2 | TRBV11-2
CAISTGQGETDTQYF | TGTGCCATCAGTACCGGACAGGGAGAAACAGATACGCAGTATTTT | TRBJ2-3 | few | TRBD1 | TRBV6-5
CASSLTGTAGTDTQYF | TGTGCCAGCAGCTTGACGGGGACAGCTGGCACAGATACGCAGTATTTT | TRBJ2-3 | . | TRBD1 | TRBV5-4
CASSLRRSERSLHKSYGYTF | TGTGCCAGCAGCTTACGCCGGAGTGAGAGATCCCTCCACAAATCCTATGGCTACACCTTC | TRBJ1-2 | . | . | TRBV13
CASTSKGGSYGYTF | TGTGCCAGCACCTCCAAGGGGGGGAGTTATGGCTACACCTTC | TRBJ1-2 | few | . | TRBV5-4